This T cell receptor beta chain was captured in a study of CD8+ T cells in alopecia areata. Study-level information: Twice daily, treated patients received 5 to 10 mg of oral tofacitinib. Regarding the study as a whole: Elevated clonality characterized lesional scalp relative to normal scalp, particularly in alopecia totalis/universalis.

Described treatment: oral pan-JAK inhibitor, 5-10 mg twice daily. The CDR3 sequence is 14 residues long. Trimming removed 4 bases from V and 3 bases from J; junction bases left unmatched: 3. Germline CDR1 SGHRS, CDR2 YFSETQ. As the sequencing template, cDNA was produced by extracting RNA and reverse transcribing it. The table came from immunoSEQ multiplex PCR; TCRdb's copy has only in-frame clones and leaves some out. The sample holds more than 140,000 clones, about 88% seen once. In its sample, this clone was seen a few times. What it binds is not known. This specimen was CD8+ T cells sorted from blood, taken at week 4, from a patient treated with tofacitinib. The TCR was taken from a human donor with alopecia areata. This rearrangement joins TRBV5-1 to TRBJ2-3, with TRBD1 matching 9 bases. The CDR3 region is CASSTGTGTDTQYF. Here the CDR3 DNA reads TGCGCCAGCAGCACTGGGACAGGGACAGATACGCAGTATTTT.